This paragraph covers one T cell receptor (beta chain) sequence. This was the immunoSEQ v3 assay. Assay: immunoSEQ multiplex PCR; the TCRdb copy retains only in-frame clones and omits some. The sample lists about 16,000 clones; 70% to 80% were seen once. The sample is drawn from a study of TIL therapy for anti-PD-1-resistant metastatic lung cancer. Documented time point: pre-treatment sample, taken before nivolumab and TIL therapy. The germline CDR1 and CDR2 sequences are SSHAT and FNYEAQ (reference sequence). V lost 6 bases, J lost 3 bases, and 7 bases stayed unmatched. The CDR3 is made up of 16 amino acids.

The chain links TRBV7-7 to TRBJ2-1, with 11 bases that match TRBD2. This clonotype originated in a person aged 25 to 80 with non-small cell lung cancer. The specimen comprised blood, sampled at baseline. This CDR3 is CASRKTSGEYYNEQFF. The CDR3, as DNA: TGTGCCAGCAGGAAGACTAGCGGGGAGTACTACAATGAGCAGTTCTTC.